A single sample gave rise to the 30 T cell receptor beta chains below, sequenced in a study of shared clonotypes between healthy human individuals. Measured with immunoSEQ multiplex PCR; TCRdb has only the in-frame clones, and not every one. This sample has some 2.3 million clones, with 80% to 95% found just once. Sequencing was done on a sample of naive CD4+ T cells from PBMCs. Sample subset: CD45RA+ positively selected. The receptors were sampled from a young man in good health. Some clones in this sample may be carry-over from other donors' samples.

This rearrangement joins TRBV5-6 to TRBJ1-6, with D uncertain. The CDR3 is 15 amino acids. V lost 2 bases to trimming and J lost 4 bases, with 10 bases between them. Germline V gene data show CDR1 as SGHDT and CDR2 as YYEEEE. The CDR3 sequence is CASSFGVAYNSPLHF. The CDR3 DNA follows: TGTGCCAGCAGCTTCGGGGTGGCTTATAATTCACCCCTCCACTTT. The variable domain in full, completed from reference TRBV5-6 and TRBJ1-6, reads DAGVTQSPTHLIKTRGQQVTLRCSPKSGHDTVSWYQQALGQGPQFIFQYYEEEERQRGNFPDRFSGHQFPNYSSELNVNALLLGDSALYLCASSFGVAYNSPLHFGNGTRLTVT.

As to this clone: Other DNA sequences in the sample encode the same CDR3. The gene calls are TRBV28 and TRBJ2-1, with D unresolved. The V end was cut by 5 bases, the J end by 0 bases, with 2 bases between. The CDR3 consists of 12 residues. In germline, CDR1 is MDHEN, CDR2 SYDVKM. In nucleotides, the CDR3 is TGTGCCAGCAGTGGCTCCTACAATGAGCAGTTCTTC. Translation: CASSGSYNEQFF. Drawing the rest from reference TRBV28 and TRBJ2-1, the complete variable domain is DVKVTQSSRYLVKRTGEKVFLECVQDMDHENMFWYRQDPGLGLRLIYFSYDVKMKEKGDIPEGYSVSREKKERFSLILESASTNQTSMYLCASSGSYNEQFFGPGTRLTVL.

V is TRBV10-2 and J is TRBJ1-2, with D possibly TRBD1 on 5 matching bases. Germline assignment: CDR1 WSHSY and CDR2 SAAADI. The germline V and J ends were trimmed by 5 bases and 3 bases, with 10 bases remaining between them. The CDR3 length is 13 residues. Here the CDR3 DNA reads TGCGCCAGCAGTTATGGGACCGACTATGGCTACACCTTC. Translated, it gives CASSYGTDYGYTF.

The V gene is TRBV9, the J gene TRBJ2-2; D call uncertain. CDR3 length: 11 amino acids. Germline-derived CDR1 and CDR2 are SGDLS and YYNGEE. Trimming removed 3 bases at V and 8 bases at J, with 5 bases between. The CDR3, as DNA: TGTGCCAGCAGCGCGTTTGGGGAGCTGTTTTTT. Translated, it gives CASSAFGELFF.

Turning to this clone: This sample includes further DNA sequences coding for the same CDR3. V is TRBV9 and J is TRBJ2-1; TRBD2 aligns across 11 bases. Germline trimming cut 4 bases from V and 3 bases from J; bases unmatched to any gene: 3. Germline V gene sequence: CDR1 SGDLS, CDR2 YYNGEE. The CDR3 has 15 residues. CDR3 bases: TGTGCCAGCAGCCCTACTAGCGGGAGCTACAATGAGCAGTTCTTC. This sequence encodes CASSPTSGSYNEQFF.

The chain employs TRBV2 and TRBJ2-3, with TRBD2 identical over 7 bases. CDR1 and CDR2 (germline): SNHLY, FYNNEI. V shed 0 bases, J shed 4 bases, and the junction held 4 bases outside the gene matches. The CDR3 loop spans 15 amino acids. The CDR3 region has the DNA TGTGCCAGCAGTGAAGCGGGGGGGGAGGCAGATACGCAGTATTTT. Translation: CASSEAGGEADTQYF. Filled out from reference TRBV2 and TRBJ2-3, the complete variable domain reads EPEVTQTPSHQVTQMGQEVILRCVPISNHLYFYWYRQILGQKVEFLVSFYNNEISEKSEIFDDQFSVERPDGSNFTLKIRSTKLEDSAMYFCASSEAGGEADTQYFGPGTRLTVL.

The CDR3 bases are TGTGCCAGCAGCCGTTTAAAGGGACAGGGGCACGGTGAGCAGTTCTTC. Protein product: CASSRLKGQGHGEQFF. The V gene is TRBV11-2, the J gene TRBJ2-1; 10 bases are shared with TRBD1. Germline loops: CDR1 SGHAT, CDR2 FQNNGV. The CDR3 consists of 16 residues. V lost 5 bases, J lost 9 bases, and 13 bases stayed unmatched.

The CDR3 coding sequence is TGTGCCAGCAGTCCCCAACGAGTTTATCAGCCCCAGCATTTT. This translates into CASSPQRVYQPQHF. The gene calls are TRBV28 and TRBJ1-5; D is uncertain. The V and J ends lost 5 bases and 5 bases respectively, with 13 bases between them. The CDR3 is 14 residues long. The germline gives CDR1 MDHEN, CDR2 SYDVKM.

The chain combines TRBV7-9 with TRBJ2-5, with D possibly TRBD1 on 6 matching bases. V dropped 2 bases and J dropped 1 base, with 11 bases sitting between them. In germline, CDR1 is SEHNR, CDR2 FQNEAQ (reference sequence). CDR3 length: 15 residues. The DNA of the CDR3 is TGTGCCAGCAGCTTACCAGGGGCCGTCCAAGAGACCCAGTACTTC. The encoded protein is CASSLPGAVQETQYF.

The J gene is TRBJ1-1, the V gene TRBV19, with a possible D match to TRBD1 (6 bases). In germline, CDR1 is LNHDA, CDR2 SQIVND (reference sequence). The V end was cut by 4 bases, the J end by 4 bases, with 13 bases between. The CDR3 is 14 residues long. The CDR3, as DNA: TGTGCCAGTAGTACCCTAACGGGGGCCACTGAAGCTTTCTTT. This codes for CASSTLTGATEAFF.

This clone appeared once. CDR3 sequence: CASSKAGGSTYEQYF. The CDR3 nucleotides read TGCGCCAGCAGCAAGGCAGGGGGTAGCACCTACGAGCAGTACTTC. The chain couples TRBV5-1 to TRBJ2-7; 7 bases map to TRBD1. Trimming removed 4 bases from V and 2 bases from J; junction bases left unmatched: 9. The CDR3 consists of 15 residues. The germline gives CDR1 SGHRS, CDR2 YFSETQ.

The rearrangement links TRBV5-1 to TRBJ2-7, with no clear D. CDR3 size: 15 residues. The germline V and J ends were trimmed by 3 bases and 2 bases, with 15 bases remaining between them. Germline loops: CDR1 SGHRS, CDR2 YFSETQ. The CDR3 here is CASSYDTSSTYEQYF. DNA of the CDR3: TGCGCCAGCAGCTACGACACCTCGAGTACCTACGAGCAGTACTTC.

The chain recombines TRBV19 with TRBJ2-3; D tentatively reads TRBD1 or TRBD2 (5 bases each). CDR1 is LNHDA, CDR2 SQIVND, per germline (reference sequence). V was shortened by 4 bases and J by 2 bases, with 10 bases between the two germline ends. The CDR3 runs 14 residues. The CDR3 DNA reads TGTGCCAGTAGTACCCCAGGGACCACAGATACGCAGTATTTT. Translating it yields CASSTPGTTDTQYF.

The CDR3 DNA reads TGTGCCAGCAGCAAAGCCCCAGGGAGCTCCTACAATGAGCAGTTCTTC. It codes for CASSKAPGSSYNEQFF. The chain joins TRBV21-1 to TRBJ2-1. TRBV21-1 is a documented pseudogene. There are 16 residues in the CDR3.

As concerns this clone: Other DNA sequences of this sample code for an identical CDR3. J is TRBJ2-3 and V is TRBV5-1; D tentatively fits TRBD1 or TRBD2 (6 bases each). V lost 1 base, J lost 4 bases, and 13 bases lay in between. The CDR3 sequence is 15 residues long. Germline-derived CDR1 and CDR2 are SGHRS and YFSETQ. The CDR3 loop reads CASSLLQGGADTQYF. The CDR3 nucleotides are TGCGCCAGCAGCTTGTTACAGGGAGGCGCAGATACGCAGTATTTT.

The gene calls are TRBV5-1 and TRBJ2-7; TRBD1 aligns across 8 bases. Germline values: CDR1 SGHRS, CDR2 YFSETQ. Trimming removed 4 bases from V and 3 bases from J; junction bases left unmatched: 9. The CDR3 covers 15 residues. CDR3 nucleotide sequence: TGCGCCAGCAGCCAAGGGACAGGTTCCTTCTACGAGCAGTACTTC. Translation gives CASSQGTGSFYEQYF. Looking up the rest from reference TRBV5-1 and TRBJ2-7 gives the full variable domain: KAGVTQTPRYLIKTRGQQVTLSCSPISGHRSVSWYQQTPGQGLQFLFEYFSETQRNKGNFPGRFSGRQFSNSRSEMNVSTLELGDSALYLCASSQGTGSFYEQYFGPGTRLTVT.

The count of this clone is one. This sequence joins TRBV5-1 and TRBJ2-5, with D possibly TRBD1 on 7 matching bases. The germline gives CDR1 SGHRS, CDR2 YFSETQ. V lost 3 bases and J lost 3, with 12 bases in between. This CDR3 spans 14 amino acids. CDR3 loop: CASSWQGGEETQYF. In nucleotides, the CDR3 is TGCGCCAGCAGCTGGCAGGGGGGAGAAGAGACCCAGTACTTC.

The chain uses TRBV19 and TRBJ1-4; possibly TRBD1 for D (5 bases). Per the germline V gene, CDR1 is LNHDA and CDR2 is SQIVND (reference sequence). Trimming removed 5 bases from V and 8 bases from J, with 21 bases in between. The CDR3 covers 16 residues. The CDR3: CASSPPRGRVGEKLFF. The CDR3 DNA reads TGTGCCAGTAGTCCCCCCCGGGGCAGGGTGGGAGAAAAACTGTTTTTT.

V gene TRBV7-2 combines with J gene TRBJ2-7; D unclear. Per the germline V gene, CDR1 is SGHTA and CDR2 is FQGNSA. The CDR3 totals 12 residues. V was pared by 2 bases and J by 4 bases, with 6 bases between. CDR3 loop: CASSLMRYEQYF. The CDR3 DNA follows: TGTGCCAGCAGCTTAATGAGGTACGAGCAGTACTTC. Looking up the rest from reference TRBV7-2 and TRBJ2-7 gives the full variable domain: GAGVSQSPSNKVTEKGKDVELRCDPISGHTALYWYRQSLGQGLEFLIYFQGNSAPDKSGLPSDRFSAERTGGSVSTLTIQRTQQEDSAVYLCASSLMRYEQYFGPGTRLTVT.

The chain carries TRBV15 and TRBJ1-5; D is undetermined. Germline-derived CDR1 and CDR2 are LNHNV and YYDKDF (reference sequence). The V gene lost 0 bases and the J gene lost 5 bases, with 14 bases spanning the gap. The CDR3 sequence is 16 residues long. DNA for the CDR3: TGTGCCACCAGCAGAGATGGGCAGGCGACCTATCAGCCCCAGCATTTT. This translates into CATSRDGQATYQPQHF.

The chain is built from TRBV28 and TRBJ2-1; TRBD1 agrees at 12 bases. V dropped 0 bases and J dropped 8; count of bases not matched to a gene: 5. Germline loops: CDR1 MDHEN, CDR2 SYDVKM. CDR3 size: 16 residues. The chain's CDR3 is CASSLWGQGAGYEQFF. The CDR3 nucleotides read TGTGCCAGCAGTTTATGGGGACAGGGGGCTGGGTATGAGCAGTTCTTC.

The rearrangement uses TRBV7-2 and TRBJ1-1; D not certain. V gave up 5 bases and J gave up 2 bases, with 15 bases separating them. The germline V gene encodes CDR1 SGHTA and CDR2 FQGNSA. The CDR3 loop spans 15 amino acids. This CDR3 reads CASSLPNRGNTEAFF. The CDR3 bases are TGTGCCAGCAGCCTACCCAACAGAGGCAACACTGAAGCTTTCTTT.

The V call is TRBV4-2, the J call TRBJ2-7; D perhaps matches TRBD2 (7 bases). This CDR3 region has 16 residues. CDR1 is LGHNA, CDR2 YNFKEQ, per germline. Trimming pared 4 bases from V and 6 bases from J, leaving 22 bases between. CDR3 DNA: TGTGCCAGCAGCCGCCTAGAGGGGGGGCTAGCCGGCGAGCAGTACTTC. Amino acid sequence: CASSRLEGGLAGEQYF.

The chain is built from TRBV7-9 and TRBJ1-1; D uncertain. The V end was cut by 1 base, the J end by 0 bases, with 12 bases between. This CDR3 contains 16 residues. Germline assignment: CDR1 SEHNR and CDR2 FQNEAQ (reference sequence). In DNA, the CDR3 is TGTGCCAGCAGCTTAGACGGGTTAGGGTTGAACACTGAAGCTTTCTTT. Residues: CASSLDGLGLNTEAFF.

The chain uses TRBV18 and TRBJ2-7, with D unresolved. This CDR3 comprises 11 residues. Looked up from germline, CDR1 is KGHSH and CDR2 is LQKENI. The V gene lost 8 bases and the J gene lost 5 bases, with 10 bases spanning the gap. CDR3 bases: TGTGCCAGCGGCCACAGAAACGAGCAGTACTTC. It encodes CASGHRNEQYF.

The chain employs TRBV9 and TRBJ2-5, with TRBD1 as a possible D gene (5 bases). V lost 4 bases and J lost 7, with 20 bases in between. Germline CDR1 is SGDLS and CDR2 is YYNGEE. This CDR3 has 15 residues. CDR3 coding DNA: TGTGCCAGCAGCAAAGCCGCAGGGTCGTGGGTGACCCAGTACTTC. It is translated as CASSKAAGSWVTQYF.

The chain employs TRBV15 and TRBJ1-2; D uncertain. In germline, CDR1 is LNHNV, CDR2 YYDKDF (reference sequence). Trimming removed 1 base at V and 4 bases at J, with 13 bases between. The CDR3 covers 15 residues. The CDR3 nucleotides are TGTGCCACCAGCAGAGCTGGTTCAGGTGGCTATGGCTACACCTTC. Its protein product is CATSRAGSGGYGYTF.

This CDR3 reads CASSPDRGDYGYTF. CDR3 bases: TGTGCCAGCAGCCCGGACAGGGGGGACTATGGCTACACCTTC. V usage is TRBV5-6 and J usage is TRBJ1-2, with 10 bases aligning to TRBD1. This CDR3 region has 14 residues. The V gene's germline CDR1 is SGHDT and CDR2 YYEEEE. Losses at the gene ends were 4 bases for V and 3 bases for J; bases not matched to a gene: 3.

This chain connects TRBV6-5 to TRBJ2-3, with 14 bases aligning to TRBD2. Germline CDR1 MNHEY, CDR2 SVGAGI. The length of the CDR3 is 15 residues. J gave up 4 bases and V 6 bases, and 3 bases lay outside the gene matches. The CDR3 DNA reads TGTGCCAGCAGAATGGGACTAGCGGGAGCAGATACGCAGTATTTT. The encoded protein is CASRMGLAGADTQYF.

This chain's CDR3 is CASSLTDRVGTEAFF. The CDR3, as DNA: TGTGCCAGCAGCTTGACAGACAGGGTTGGCACTGAAGCTTTCTTT. The J gene is TRBJ1-1, the V gene TRBV7-3, with 7 bases lining up with TRBD1. The V segment lost 3 bases and the J segment 4 bases; nucleotides outside the gene matches: 8. Germline CDR1 SGHTA, CDR2 FQGTGA. This CDR3 is 15 amino acids long.